This is a list of T cell receptor beta chains from one sample in a study of blood T cell repertoires in COVID-19. Profiled with immunoSEQ multiplex PCR; TCRdb holds only in-frame clones, not every one. The repertoire holds 410,000 or so clones, with around 89% as singletons. Sequenced: peripheral blood. These receptors were obtained from a woman between 40 and 50 years old with COVID-19, enrolled during active disease. The CDR3 runs from the conserved cysteine through the conserved F or W. The D gene is left open where the match is weak. Only part of the rows carry a size: once, few, many, or a class if the clone is expanded.

.	TRBJ2-3	TRBV29-1	TRBD1	CSALTGGRTDTQYF	TGCAGCGCTTTGACAGGGGGTCGTACAGATACGCAGTATTTT
.	TRBJ2-1	TRBV28	TRBD2	CASSPLAGGPYEQFF	TGTGCCAGCAGTCCACTAGCGGGGGGGCCGTATGAGCAGTTCTTC
.	TRBJ2-5	TRBV25-1	.	CATEVTETQYF	TGTGCCACGGAGGTGACAGAGACCCAGTACTTC
.	TRBJ2-7	TRBV27	TRBD2	CASSFQTSDEQYF	TGTGCCAGCAGTTTCCAGACTAGCGACGAGCAGTACTTC
few	TRBJ2-7	TRBV6-1	TRBD2	CASSELIPGGSSEQYF	TGTGCCAGCAGTGAATTAATTCCGGGGGGGTCTTCCGAGCAGTACTTC
.	TRBJ1-2	TRBV19	TRBD1	CASSIGDRNYGYTF	TGTGCCAGTAGTATCGGGGACAGAAACTATGGCTACACCTTC
.	TRBJ1-4	TRBV5-1	.	CASSLSTEHEKLFF	TGCGCCAGCAGCTTGTCGACAGAGCATGAAAAACTGTTTTTT
.	TRBJ2-6	TRBV7-9	.	CASSGQGTSGANVLTF	TGTGCCAGCAGCGGGCAGGGGACCAGTGGGGCCAACGTCCTGACTTTC
.	TRBJ2-7	TRBV7-8	TRBD1	CASSFGTVYEQYF	TGTGCCAGCAGCTTTGGGACAGTCTACGAGCAGTACTTC
.	TRBJ1-2	TRBV11-2	.	CASSPNSGRDYGYTF	TGTGCCAGCAGCCCCAACTCCGGGAGGGACTATGGCTACACCTTC
.	TRBJ1-5	TRBV28	.	CASSYKRGAGGFSNQPQHF	TGTGCCAGCAGTTATAAAAGGGGAGCGGGGGGGTTTAGCAATCAGCCCCAGCATTTT
.	TRBJ1-1	TRBV4-3	.	CASSQDGVGGPTEAFF	TGCGCCAGCAGCCAAGATGGGGTCGGGGGGCCCACTGAAGCTTTCTTT
.	TRBJ1-1	TRBV5-1	.	CASRGGARNTEAFF	TGCGCCAGCCGCGGGGGCGCAAGGAACACTGAAGCTTTCTTT
.	TRBJ1-3	TRBV7-6	TRBD1	CASSLEGATGNTIYF	TGTGCCAGCAGCTTAGAGGGGGCGACTGGAAACACCATATATTTT
.	TRBJ1-5	TRBV18	.	CASSPSTGYQPQHF	TGTGCCAGCTCACCATCGACAGGATATCAGCCCCAGCATTTT
.	TRBJ1-1	TRBV19	.	CASSRQFTEAFF	TGTGCCAGTAGCCGACAGTTCACTGAAGCTTTCTTT
.	TRBJ1-5	TRBV28	TRBD1	CASSYHRDRERQPQHF	TGTGCCAGCAGTTATCACCGGGACAGGGAGCGTCAGCCCCAGCATTTT
once	TRBJ2-6	TRBV12-3/TRBV12-4	.	CASSLSGANVLTF	TGTGCCAGCAGTCTCTCCGGGGCCAACGTCCTGACTTTC
once	TRBJ1-2	TRBV5-6	TRBD1	CASSLRTGIPNYGYTF	TGTGCCAGCAGCCTCCGGACAGGGATCCCTAACTATGGCTACACCTTC
few	TRBJ2-5	TRBV29-1	TRBD2	CSVWRGGIETQYF	TGCAGCGTTTGGCGGGGGGGCATAGAGACCCAGTACTTC
few	TRBJ2-7	TRBV15	TRBD2	CATSSRRGSGRRSYEQYF	TGTGCCACCAGCTCCCGGCGGGGTAGCGGGAGACGTAGCTACGAGCAGTACTTC
.	TRBJ2-3	TRBV9	TRBD2	CASSVGLTSITDTQYF	TGTGCCAGCAGCGTGGGATTGACTAGCATTACAGATACGCAGTATTTT
once	TRBJ1-2	TRBV7-9	.	CASSLARGGGYGYTF	TGTGCCAGCAGCTTAGCGCGGGGGGGCGGCTATGGCTACACCTTC
.	TRBJ2-3	TRBV2	TRBD1	CASSVRDRGDTQYF	TGTGCCAGCAGTGTAAGGGACAGGGGGGATACGCAGTATTTT
.	TRBJ2-1	TRBV5-1	TRBD1	CASSLAKQGIYNEQFF	TGCGCCAGCAGCTTGGCCAAACAGGGGATCTACAATGAGCAGTTCTTC
.	TRBJ2-7	TRBV11-2	.	CASSSLATSYEQYF	TGTGCCAGCAGCTCCCTAGCCACCTCCTACGAGCAGTACTTC
.	TRBJ2-1	TRBV19	TRBD2	CASKARGLAGLNSYNEQFF	TGTGCCAGTAAAGCCCGGGGACTAGCGGGGCTAAACTCCTACAATGAGCAGTTCTTC
.	TRBJ1-1	TRBV19	.	CASTPSGFWDTEAFF	TGTGCCAGTACTCCTAGCGGGTTTTGGGACACTGAAGCTTTCTTT